The sequence of this T cell receptor (beta chain) was determined in a study of blood T cell repertoires in COVID-19. In the study overall: Both acute and convalescent COVID-19 samples were obtained from the United States, Italy and Spain. T cells, B-cell-depleted T cells, or PBMCs supplied cDNA or gDNA.

Original data processing: For nucleated cells, counts were estimated from reference gene primer amplification. Only in-frame clones appear in the TCRdb table, and some are missing; sequencing was by immunoSEQ multiplex PCR. V, J and clone size are those of that table, while D and trimming were read from the DNA. Of tens of thousands of clones listed, roughly 88% are singletons. Enrollment of patients from Seattle took place during active infection, with longitudinal follow-up. In germline, CDR1 is LGHNA, CDR2 YSLEER. CDR3 length: 20 amino acids. Trimming at V came to 1 base and at J to 4 bases, leaving 18 bases not matched to a gene. This clone was counted a few times.

The rearrangement links TRBV4-3 to TRBJ2-1; 8 bases fit TRBD1. Sample: peripheral blood. The receptor was derived from a man in his sixties with COVID-19, enrolled during active disease. The CDR3 DNA sequence: TGCGCCAGCAGCCAAGCTCCGGGACAGGTGGCGAGGGGACCTTACAATGAGCAGTTCTTC. Translation: CASSQAPGQVARGPYNEQFF.